The present T cell receptor (beta chain) was sequenced within a study of cytomegalovirus exposure and HLA in healthy donors. In the PCR, 60 Vbeta and 13 Jbeta primers were used. Assay used: immunoSEQ multiplex PCR; TCRdb lists only in-frame clones, some missing. The sample includes more than 85,000 clones, over 80% seen only once; the top ten take around 2.6%. The CDR3 has 12 residues. Germline CDR1 reads SQVTM; CDR2 reads ANQGSEA. Trimming removed 5 bases from V and 4 bases from J; junction bases left unmatched: 4. The gene calls are TRBV29-1 and TRBJ1-2; 7 bases fit TRBD1. The sequence was collected from a man aged 40-55 years in good health and CMV-seronegative. Specimen: PBMCs. CDR3 DNA sequence: TGCAGCGTTACAGGGGACAGCTATGGCTACACCTTC. As protein: CSVTGDSYGYTF.